Listed below are T cell receptor beta chains from one sample, sequenced in a study of blood T cell repertoires in COVID-19. Repertoires were generated with immunoSEQ multiplex PCR, while TCRdb's copy carries only in-frame clones and drops some. The data show some 130,000 clones, 55% to 75% seen once. Sequencing was performed on peripheral blood. The source of these receptors is a woman in her 70s with acute or convalescent COVID-19. Each CDR3 is given with its conserved first and last residue. The D gene is left open where the match is weak. Where a row states a size, it is once, few, many or the class of an expanded clone; other rows omit it.

d_gene: .
v_gene: TRBV12-3/TRBV12-4
j_gene: TRBJ1-5
abundance: .
CDR3aa: CASSSSGGQPQHF
CDR3nt: TGTGCCAGCAGTTCCTCGGGAGGGCAGCCCCAGCATTTT

d_gene: TRBD1
v_gene: TRBV5-1
j_gene: TRBJ2-2
abundance: .
CDR3aa: CASSLGDRVTGELFF
CDR3nt: TGCGCCAGCAGCTTGGGGGACAGGGTCACCGGGGAGCTGTTTTTT

d_gene: .
v_gene: TRBV10-3
j_gene: TRBJ1-1
abundance: many
CDR3aa: CAIRGRLDTEAFF
CDR3nt: TGTGCCATCAGGGGGAGATTGGACACTGAAGCTTTCTTT

d_gene: TRBD1
v_gene: TRBV27
j_gene: TRBJ2-7
abundance: many
CDR3aa: CASSSRTGESYEQYF
CDR3nt: TGTGCCAGCAGTTCACGGACAGGGGAGAGCTACGAGCAGTACTTC

d_gene: TRBD1
v_gene: TRBV9
j_gene: TRBJ1-6
abundance: .
CDR3aa: CASSVTGDRSPLHF
CDR3nt: TGTGCCAGCAGCGTCACAGGGGACCGTTCACCCCTCCACTTT

d_gene: TRBD1
v_gene: TRBV18
j_gene: TRBJ1-1
abundance: .
CDR3aa: CASSPVTGGAAEAFF
CDR3nt: TGTGCCAGCTCACCCGTGACAGGGGGGGCGGCTGAAGCTTTCTTT

d_gene: TRBD2
v_gene: TRBV19
j_gene: TRBJ2-1
abundance: .
CDR3aa: CASSSLAGDLRHEQFF
CDR3nt: TGTGCCAGTAGTAGTCTAGCGGGAGATCTTCGCCATGAGCAGTTCTTC

d_gene: .
v_gene: TRBV20-1
j_gene: TRBJ1-5
abundance: .
CDR3aa: CSARGDGAQHF
CDR3nt: TGCAGTGCTAGGGGCGATGGCGCCCAGCATTTT

d_gene: .
v_gene: TRBV19
j_gene: TRBJ1-1
abundance: .
CDR3aa: CASSRLFMNTEAFF
CDR3nt: TGTGCCAGTAGTCGACTCTTCATGAACACTGAAGCTTTCTTT

d_gene: TRBD1
v_gene: TRBV6-4
j_gene: TRBJ1-1
abundance: .
CDR3aa: CASRQGANTEAFF
CDR3nt: TGTGCCAGCAGGCAGGGGGCGAACACTGAAGCTTTCTTT

d_gene: .
v_gene: TRBV5-5
j_gene: TRBJ1-5
abundance: .
CDR3aa: CASSLQGNQPQHF
CDR3nt: TGTGCCAGCAGCTTGCAGGGCAATCAGCCCCAGCATTTT

d_gene: .
v_gene: TRBV11-2
j_gene: TRBJ2-5
abundance: few
CDR3aa: CASSPSVGGETQYF
CDR3nt: TGTGCCAGCAGCCCCTCGGTCGGAGGGGAGACCCAGTACTTC

d_gene: TRBD1
v_gene: TRBV7-2
j_gene: TRBJ2-2
abundance: once
CDR3aa: CASSLAETGITGELFF
CDR3nt: TGTGCCAGCAGCTTAGCCGAGACAGGGATAACCGGGGAGCTGTTTTTT